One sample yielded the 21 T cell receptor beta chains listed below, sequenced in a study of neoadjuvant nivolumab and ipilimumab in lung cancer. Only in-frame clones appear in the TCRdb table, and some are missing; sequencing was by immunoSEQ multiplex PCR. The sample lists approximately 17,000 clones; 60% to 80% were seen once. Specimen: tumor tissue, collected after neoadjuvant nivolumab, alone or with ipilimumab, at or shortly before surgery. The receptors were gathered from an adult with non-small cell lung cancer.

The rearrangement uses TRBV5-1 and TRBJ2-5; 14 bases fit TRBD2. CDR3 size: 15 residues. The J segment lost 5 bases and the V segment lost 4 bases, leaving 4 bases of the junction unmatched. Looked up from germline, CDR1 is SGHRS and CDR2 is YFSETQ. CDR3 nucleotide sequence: TGCGCCAGCAGCCCGGGACTAGCGGGGGTCGAGACCCAGTACTTC. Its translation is CASSPGLAGVETQYF.

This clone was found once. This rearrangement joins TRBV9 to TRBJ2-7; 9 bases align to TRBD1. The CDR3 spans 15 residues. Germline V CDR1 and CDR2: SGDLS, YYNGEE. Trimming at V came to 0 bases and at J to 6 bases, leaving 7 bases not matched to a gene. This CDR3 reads CASSVELGTGSEQYF. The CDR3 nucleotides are TGTGCCAGCAGCGTAGAATTAGGGACAGGGAGCGAGCAGTACTTC. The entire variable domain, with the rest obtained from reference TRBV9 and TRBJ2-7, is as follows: DSGVTQTPKHLITATGQRVTLRCSPRSGDLSVYWYQQSLDQGLQFLIQYYNGEERAKGNILERFSAQQFPDLHSELNLSSLELGDSALYFCASSVELGTGSEQYFGPGTRLTVT.

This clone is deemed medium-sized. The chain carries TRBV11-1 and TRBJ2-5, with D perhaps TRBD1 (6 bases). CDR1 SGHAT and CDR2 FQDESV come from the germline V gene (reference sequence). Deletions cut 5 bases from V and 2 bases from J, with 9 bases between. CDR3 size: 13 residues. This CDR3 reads CASSRDIQETQYF. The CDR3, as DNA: TGTGCCAGCAGCCGGGACATACAAGAGACCCAGTACTTC.

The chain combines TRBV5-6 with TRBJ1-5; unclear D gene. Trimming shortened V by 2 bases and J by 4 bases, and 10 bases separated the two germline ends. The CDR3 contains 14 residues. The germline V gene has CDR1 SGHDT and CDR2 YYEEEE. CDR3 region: CASSFFGENQPQHF. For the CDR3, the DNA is TGTGCCAGCAGCTTCTTTGGGGAGAATCAGCCCCAGCATTTT.

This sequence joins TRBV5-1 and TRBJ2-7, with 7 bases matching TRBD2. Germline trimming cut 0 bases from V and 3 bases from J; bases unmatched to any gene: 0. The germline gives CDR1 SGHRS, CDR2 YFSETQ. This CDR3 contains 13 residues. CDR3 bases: TGCGCCAGCAGCTTGGGGGGGGGCTACGAGCAGTACTTC. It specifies CASSLGGGYEQYF.

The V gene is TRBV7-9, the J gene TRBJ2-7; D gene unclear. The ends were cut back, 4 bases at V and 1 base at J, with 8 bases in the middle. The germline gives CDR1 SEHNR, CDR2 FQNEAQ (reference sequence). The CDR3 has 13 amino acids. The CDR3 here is CASSSTESYEQYF. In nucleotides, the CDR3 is TGTGCCAGCAGCTCGACGGAATCCTACGAGCAGTACTTC.

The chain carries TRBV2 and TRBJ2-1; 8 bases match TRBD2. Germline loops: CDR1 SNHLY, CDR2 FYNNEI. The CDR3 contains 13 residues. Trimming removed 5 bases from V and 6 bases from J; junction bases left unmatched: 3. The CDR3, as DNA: TGTGCCAGCAGTTCGACTAGCGTCAATGAGCAGTTCTTC. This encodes CASSSTSVNEQFF.

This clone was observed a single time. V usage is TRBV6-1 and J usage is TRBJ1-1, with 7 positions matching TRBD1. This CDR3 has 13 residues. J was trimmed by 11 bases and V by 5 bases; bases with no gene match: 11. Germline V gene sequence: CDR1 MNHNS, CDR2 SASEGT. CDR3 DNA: TGTGCCAGCAGTAATATACAGGGGATGGATGCTTTCTTT. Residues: CASSNIQGMDAFF.

CDR3 loop: CASSLFTGTEAFF. DNA for the CDR3: TGCGCCAGCAGCTTGTTTACAGGGACTGAAGCTTTCTTT. The V and J genes are TRBV5-1 and TRBJ1-1, with D possibly matching TRBD1 (6 bases). V lost 1 base to trimming and J lost 5 bases, with 9 bases between them. Germline CDR1 reads SGHRS; CDR2 reads YFSETQ. CDR3 length: 13 amino acids.

CDR3 in amino acids: CASSPVGDRGKNEQFF. Written as DNA, the CDR3 is TGTGCCAGCAGCCCAGTGGGGGACAGGGGAAAAAATGAGCAGTTCTTC. This chain joins TRBV11-1 and TRBJ2-1, with 10 bases aligning to TRBD1. V gave up 5 bases and J gave up 7 bases; unmatched junction bases: 11. This CDR3 is built from 16 residues. Germline-derived CDR1 and CDR2 are SGHAT and FQDESV (reference sequence).

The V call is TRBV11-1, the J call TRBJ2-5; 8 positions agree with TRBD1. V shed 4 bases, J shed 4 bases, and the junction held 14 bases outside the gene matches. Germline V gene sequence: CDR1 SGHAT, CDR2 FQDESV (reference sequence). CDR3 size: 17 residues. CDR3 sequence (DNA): TGTGCCAGCAGCTATGACCAGCAGGGGGCCTTAGGAGAGACCCAGTACTTC. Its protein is CASSYDQQGALGETQYF.

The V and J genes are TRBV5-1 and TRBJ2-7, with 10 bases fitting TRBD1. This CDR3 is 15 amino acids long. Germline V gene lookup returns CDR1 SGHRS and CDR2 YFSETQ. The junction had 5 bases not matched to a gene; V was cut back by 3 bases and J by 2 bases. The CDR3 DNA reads TGCGCCAGCAGCTCAGACAGGGGGCGGCCCTACGAGCAGTACTTC. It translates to CASSSDRGRPYEQYF.

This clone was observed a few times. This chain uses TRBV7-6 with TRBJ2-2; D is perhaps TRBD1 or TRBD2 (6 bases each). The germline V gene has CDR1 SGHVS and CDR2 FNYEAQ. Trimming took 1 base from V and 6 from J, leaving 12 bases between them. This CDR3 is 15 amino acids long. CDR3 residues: CASSLEGGEAGELFF. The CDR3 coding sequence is TGTGCCAGCAGCTTAGAGGGGGGCGAAGCCGGGGAGCTGTTTTTT. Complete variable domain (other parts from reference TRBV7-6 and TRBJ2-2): GAGVSQSPRYKVTKRGQDVALRCDPISGHVSLYWYRQALGQGPEFLTYFNYEAQQDKSGLPNDRFSAERPEGSISTLTIQRTEQRDSAMYRCASSLEGGEAGELFFGEGSRLTVL.

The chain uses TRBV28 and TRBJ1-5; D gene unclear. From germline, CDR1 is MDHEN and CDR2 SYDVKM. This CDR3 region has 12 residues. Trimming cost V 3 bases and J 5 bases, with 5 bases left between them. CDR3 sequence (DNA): TGTGCCAGCAGTTTCCCCGATCAGCCCCAGCATTTT. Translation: CASSFPDQPQHF.

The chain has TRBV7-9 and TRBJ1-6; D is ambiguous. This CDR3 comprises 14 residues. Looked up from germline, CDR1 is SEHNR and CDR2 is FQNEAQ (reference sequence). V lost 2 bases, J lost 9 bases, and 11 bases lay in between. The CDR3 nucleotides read TGTGCCAGCAGCTTAAGAGTTTGGTCTTCACCCCTCCACTTT. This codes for CASSLRVWSSPLHF. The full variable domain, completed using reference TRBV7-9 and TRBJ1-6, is DTGVSQNPRHKITKRGQNVTFRCDPISEHNRLYWYRQTLGQGPEFLTYFQNEAQLEKSRLLSDRFSAERPKGSFSTLEIQRTEQGDSAMYLCASSLRVWSSPLHFGNGTRLTVT.

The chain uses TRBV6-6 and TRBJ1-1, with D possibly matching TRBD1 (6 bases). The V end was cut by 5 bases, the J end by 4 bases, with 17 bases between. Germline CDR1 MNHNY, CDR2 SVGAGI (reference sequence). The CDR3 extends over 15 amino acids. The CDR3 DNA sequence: TGTGCCAGCAGTAACGACAGGACGCTTGGCACTGAAGCTTTCTTT. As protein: CASSNDRTLGTEAFF.

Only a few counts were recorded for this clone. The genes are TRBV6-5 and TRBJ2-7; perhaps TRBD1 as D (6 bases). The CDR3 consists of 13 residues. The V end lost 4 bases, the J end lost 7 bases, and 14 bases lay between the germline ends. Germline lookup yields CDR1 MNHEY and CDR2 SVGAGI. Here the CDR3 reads CASSWDTVGEQYF. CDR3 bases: TGTGCCAGCAGTTGGGACACGGTTGGGGAGCAGTACTTC.

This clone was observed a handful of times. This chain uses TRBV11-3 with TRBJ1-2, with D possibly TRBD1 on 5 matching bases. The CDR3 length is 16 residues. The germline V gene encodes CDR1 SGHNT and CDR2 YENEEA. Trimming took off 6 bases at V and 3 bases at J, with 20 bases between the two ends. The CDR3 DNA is TGTGCCAGCAGTTTTCGGGTAGGACATCCTCACTATGGCTACACCTTC. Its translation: CASSFRVGHPHYGYTF.

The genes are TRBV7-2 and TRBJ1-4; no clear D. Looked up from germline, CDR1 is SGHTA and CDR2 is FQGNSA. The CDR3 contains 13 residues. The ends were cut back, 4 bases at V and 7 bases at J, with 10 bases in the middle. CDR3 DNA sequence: TGTGCCAGCAGCTCGAGGCGGCTTGAAAAACTGTTTTTT. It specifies CASSSRRLEKLFF.

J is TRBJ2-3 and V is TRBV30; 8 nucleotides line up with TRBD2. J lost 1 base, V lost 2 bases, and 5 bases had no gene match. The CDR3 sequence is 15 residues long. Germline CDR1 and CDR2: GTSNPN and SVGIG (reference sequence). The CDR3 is CAWSSASGRTDTQYF. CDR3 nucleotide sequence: TGTGCCTGGAGTTCAGCTAGCGGGCGCACAGATACGCAGTATTTT. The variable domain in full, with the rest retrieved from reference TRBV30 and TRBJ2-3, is SQTIHQWPATLVQPVGSPLSLECTVEGTSNPNLYWYRQAAGRGLQLLFYSVGIGQISSEVPQNLSASRPQDRQFILSSKKLLLSDSGFYLCAWSSASGRTDTQYFGPGTRLTVL.

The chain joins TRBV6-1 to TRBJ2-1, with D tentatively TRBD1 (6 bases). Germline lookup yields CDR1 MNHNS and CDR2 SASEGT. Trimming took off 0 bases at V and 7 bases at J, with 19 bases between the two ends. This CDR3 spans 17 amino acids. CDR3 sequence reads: CASSEARVAGDVNEQFF. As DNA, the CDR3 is TGTGCCAGCAGTGAAGCCAGGGTGGCAGGGGACGTGAATGAGCAGTTCTTC.